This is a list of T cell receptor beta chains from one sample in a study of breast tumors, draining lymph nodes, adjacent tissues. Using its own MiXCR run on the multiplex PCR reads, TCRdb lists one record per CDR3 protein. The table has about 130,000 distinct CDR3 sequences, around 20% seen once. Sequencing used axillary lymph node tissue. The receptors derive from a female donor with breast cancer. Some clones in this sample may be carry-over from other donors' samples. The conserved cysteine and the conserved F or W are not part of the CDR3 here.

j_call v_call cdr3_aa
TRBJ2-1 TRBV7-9 ASSPSGSAYNERF
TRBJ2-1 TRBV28 ASSSGTGDINEQF
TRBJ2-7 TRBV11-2 ASSETGTASEQY
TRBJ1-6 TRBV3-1 ASSQGRPSPLH
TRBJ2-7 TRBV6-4 ASSERFSREQY
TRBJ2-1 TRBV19 ASSIRGSSNEQF
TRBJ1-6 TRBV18 ASSPAGDNSPLH
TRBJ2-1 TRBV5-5 ASSFYICSARGLDEQF
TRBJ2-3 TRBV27 ASSSDLSTDTQY
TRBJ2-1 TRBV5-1 ASSIWGVLAGLSNEQF
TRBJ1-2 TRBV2 ASSSTNSYGYT
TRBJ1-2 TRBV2 ASRERDAVGYGYT
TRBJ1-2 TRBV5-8 ASSLVYGQNYGYT